The 29 T cell receptor beta chains below were found in one sample sequenced in a study of radiation and T cells in renal cell carcinoma. TCRdb keeps only in-frame clones here, not all; method: immunoSEQ multiplex PCR. The table lists some 120,000 clones, approximately 75% of them singletons. Sample time point: blood 2 weeks post-SBRT. Treatment here: 15 Gy SBRT to primary tumor, nephrectomy 4 weeks later. The sequenced sample was blood, obtained from a patient whose treatment included radiotherapy and nephrectomy. The receptor source for this set is a woman aged 60-70 years with renal cell carcinoma.

This rearrangement joins TRBV5-1 to TRBJ2-3; 7 bases fit TRBD2. Germline V gives CDR1 SGHRS, CDR2 YFSETQ. The CDR3 sequence is 16 residues long. Unmatched junction bases numbered 10, after V lost 2 bases and J lost 4 bases. In DNA form, the CDR3 reads TGCGCCAGCAGCTTTCGGACTAGTGATAGGCCAGATACGCAGTATTTT. It codes for CASSFRTSDRPDTQYF.

The CDR3 region has the DNA TGTGCCAGCAGCTTAGGGGGACAGGGGGCAGAGACCCAGTACTTC. Amino acids: CASSLGGQGAETQYF. The chain joins TRBV11-2 to TRBJ2-5; 12 bases match TRBD1. CDR1 SGHAT and CDR2 FQNNGV come from the germline V gene. V lost 1 base, J lost 4 bases, and 1 base stayed unmatched. The CDR3 is 15 amino acids.

This clone appeared a single time. V usage is TRBV28 and J usage is TRBJ1-5, with a weak D call TRBD1 (5 bases). Germline V CDR1 and CDR2: MDHEN, SYDVKM. This CDR3 contains 14 residues. V was clipped by 3 bases and J by 7 bases, with 13 bases between them. This CDR3 reads CASSFAGRGQPQHF. In DNA, the CDR3 is TGTGCCAGCAGTTTTGCGGGACGGGGGCAGCCCCAGCATTTT.

This clone was recorded once. The chain employs TRBV7-9 and TRBJ2-3, with a possible D match to TRBD2 (5 bases). The CDR3 totals 19 residues. V lost 5 bases to trimming and J lost 0 bases, with 24 bases between them. Germline assignment: CDR1 SEHNR and CDR2 FQNEAQ (reference sequence). CDR3 residues: CASSPIPLARGGSTDTQYF. Written as DNA, the CDR3 is TGTGCCAGCAGCCCAATCCCGCTAGCACGAGGAGGCAGCACAGATACGCAGTATTTT.

Only one count was recorded for this clone. The chain uses TRBV5-1 and TRBJ2-3; D is perhaps TRBD1 or TRBD2 (5 bases each). The V end lost 4 bases, the J end lost 0 bases, and 12 bases lay between the germline ends. The CDR3 totals 15 residues. The germline V gene has CDR1 SGHRS and CDR2 YFSETQ. The CDR3 nucleotides are TGCGCCAGCAGCCCATGGGACGGTAGCACAGATACGCAGTATTTT. As protein: CASSPWDGSTDTQYF.

This clone was counted between two and nine times. The chain is built from TRBV6-5 and TRBJ1-1; D is perhaps TRBD1 (5 bases). The CDR3 runs 14 residues. Looked up from germline, CDR1 is MNHEY and CDR2 is SVGAGI. Trimming shortened V by 5 bases and J by 3 bases, and 13 bases separated the two germline ends. Here the CDR3 reads CASSIYPRDTEAFF. Written as DNA, the CDR3 is TGTGCCAGCAGTATCTATCCCAGGGACACTGAAGCTTTCTTT.

V is TRBV5-6 and J is TRBJ2-7; tentatively, D is TRBD2 (5 bases). The CDR3 totals 18 residues. V shed 7 bases and J shed 1 base, with 27 bases lying between them. Germline V gene data show CDR1 as SGHDT and CDR2 as YYEEEE. CDR3 DNA sequence: TGTGCCAGCGCAAACTCCCTTACGGGAATAGTTCCATCCTACGAGCAGTACTTC. Residues: CASANSLTGIVPSYEQYF. Supplemented by reference TRBV5-6 and TRBJ2-7, the full variable domain reads DAGVTQSPTHLIKTRGQQVTLRCSPKSGHDTVSWYQQALGQGPQFIFQYYEEEERQRGNFPDRFSGHQFPNYSSELNVNALLLGDSALYLCASANSLTGIVPSYEQYFGPGTRLTVT.

This clone was observed once. The chain employs TRBV7-3 and TRBJ1-2, with D maybe TRBD1 (5 bases). V lost 2 bases, J lost 4 bases, and 11 bases lay in between. The length of the CDR3 is 14 residues. Germline loops: CDR1 SGHTA, CDR2 FQGTGA. The CDR3 loop is CASSLGGGVYGYTF. The CDR3 nucleotides read TGTGCCAGCAGCTTAGGGGGAGGCGTCTATGGCTACACCTTC.

This chain connects TRBV4-2 to TRBJ2-3; D perhaps matches TRBD1 (6 bases). Trimming removed 4 bases at V and 1 base at J, with 15 bases between. CDR3 length equals 16 residues. CDR1 LGHNA and CDR2 YNFKEQ come from the germline V gene. CDR3 amino acids: CASSRGQLGGTDTQYF. In DNA form, the CDR3 reads TGTGCCAGCAGCCGGGGACAACTTGGAGGCACAGATACGCAGTATTTT.

V and J are TRBV27 and TRBJ2-2, with D hard to call. V dropped 4 bases and J dropped 4 bases, with 4 bases sitting between them. Germline values: CDR1 MNHEY, CDR2 SMNVEV (reference sequence). The CDR3 totals 12 residues. CDR3 residues: CASSSGTGELFF. The CDR3, as DNA: TGTGCCAGCAGTTCCGGCACCGGGGAGCTGTTTTTT.

The gene calls are TRBV5-1 and TRBJ2-7; no reliable D call. This CDR3 is built from 14 residues. V lost 0 bases and J 2 bases, leaving 9 bases between the germline ends. Germline V gene lookup returns CDR1 SGHRS and CDR2 YFSETQ. CDR3 bases: TGCGCCAGCAGCTTGGGTTTATCGACCTACGAGCAGTACTTC. Its protein product is CASSLGLSTYEQYF.

The CDR3, as DNA: TGTGCCAGCTCACCCCTACCGGGACGGTCCATCTACGAGCAGTACTTC. Protein sequence: CASSPLPGRSIYEQYF. The chain combines TRBV18 with TRBJ2-7; tentatively, D is TRBD1 or TRBD2 (5 bases each). V was cut by 3 bases and J by 3 bases, with 18 bases left in between. Germline lookup yields CDR1 KGHSH and CDR2 LQKENI. The CDR3 extends over 16 amino acids. The variable domain in full, completed from reference TRBV18 and TRBJ2-7, reads NAGVMQNPRHLVRRRGQEARLRCSPMKGHSHVYWYRQLPEEGLKFMVYLQKENIIDESGMPKERFSAEFPKEGPSILRIQQVVRGDSAAYFCASSPLPGRSIYEQYFGPGTRLTVT.

The J gene is TRBJ1-1, the V gene TRBV21-1. TRBV21-1 is tagged as a pseudogene. The CDR3 sequence is 14 residues long. The CDR3 DNA is TGTGCCAGCAGCAAAGCTTGGATGAACACTGAAGCTTTCTTT. This translates into CASSKAWMNTEAFF.

This clone was found a few times. The J gene is TRBJ2-7, the V gene TRBV6-5; D might be TRBD1 or TRBD2, each matching 6 bases. This CDR3 contains 13 residues. The germline V gene has CDR1 MNHEY and CDR2 SVGAGI. Trimming removed 0 bases from V and 7 bases from J, with 10 bases in between. The CDR3 DNA follows: TGTGCCAGCAGTTACTCGGAGGGGGGAGAGCAGTACTTC. Protein sequence: CASSYSEGGEQYF.

This chain joins TRBV4-2 and TRBJ2-7; D unclear. This CDR3 has 14 amino acids. The germline V gene has CDR1 LGHNA and CDR2 YNFKEQ. The V and J ends lost 0 bases and 0 bases respectively, with 6 bases between them. For the CDR3, the DNA is TGTGCCAGCAGCCAAGACCCGGACTCCTACGAGCAGTACTTC. Its protein product is CASSQDPDSYEQYF.

The rearrangement uses TRBV5-1 and TRBJ1-1; D remains unclear. The CDR3 covers 15 residues. The germline V gene encodes CDR1 SGHRS and CDR2 YFSETQ. Trimming cost V 1 base and J 2 bases, with 12 bases left between them. CDR3 region: CASSLNPAGNTEAFF. The CDR3 nucleotides are TGCGCCAGCAGCTTGAACCCTGCGGGTAACACTGAAGCTTTCTTT.

J is TRBJ1-5 and V is TRBV11-3, with TRBD1 matching over 8 bases. CDR3 size: 16 residues. The junction had 7 bases not matched to a gene; V was cut back by 0 bases and J by 6 bases. The germline gives CDR1 SGHNT, CDR2 YENEEA. CDR3: CASSLDPQGAGQPQHF. CDR3 in DNA: TGTGCCAGCAGCTTAGATCCGCAGGGGGCTGGTCAGCCCCAGCATTTT.

The J gene is TRBJ2-1, the V gene TRBV5-1, with a possible D match to TRBD2 (6 bases). Germline-derived CDR1 and CDR2 are SGHRS and YFSETQ. The CDR3 sequence is 15 residues long. V shed 4 bases and J shed 6 bases, with 17 bases lying between them. CDR3 nucleotides: TGCGCCAGCAGCACCCGCGGGGCCCGATTCAATGAGCAGTTCTTC. The encoded protein is CASSTRGARFNEQFF. The whole variable domain, filled in from reference TRBV5-1 and TRBJ2-1, reads KAGVTQTPRYLIKTRGQQVTLSCSPISGHRSVSWYQQTPGQGLQFLFEYFSETQRNKGNFPGRFSGRQFSNSRSEMNVSTLELGDSALYLCASSTRGARFNEQFFGPGTRLTVL.

The chain uses TRBV11-2 and TRBJ1-4; tentative D call: TRBD1 (6 bases). The V end lost 2 bases, the J end lost 5 bases, and 12 bases lay between the germline ends. The CDR3 spans 15 residues. Per germline, CDR1 SGHAT and CDR2 FQNNGV. Here the CDR3 DNA reads TGTGCCAGCAGCTTAATGACAGGCGCCAATGAAAAACTGTTTTTT. Encoded protein: CASSLMTGANEKLFF.

The CDR3 DNA sequence: TGTGCCAGTAGTATTTCGGTCCCTCGTGGGTATGGCTACACCTTC. Protein sequence: CASSISVPRGYGYTF. The chain couples TRBV19 to TRBJ1-2; D remains unclear. The ends were cut back, 3 bases at V and 5 bases at J, with 16 bases in the middle. This CDR3 spans 15 amino acids. Germline assignment: CDR1 LNHDA and CDR2 SQIVND (reference sequence).

V and J are TRBV30 and TRBJ2-5, with a weak D call TRBD1 (5 bases). Trimming pared 1 base from V and 4 bases from J, leaving 10 bases between. The V gene's germline CDR1 is GTSNPN and CDR2 SVGIG (reference sequence). This CDR3 is 13 amino acids long. CDR3 DNA sequence: TGTGCCTGGAGTGAGACAGATGGAGAGACCCAGTACTTC. Amino acids: CAWSETDGETQYF.

This clone showed up just once. This chain connects TRBV7-8 to TRBJ2-7; 14 bases match TRBD2. The CDR3 totals 17 residues. CDR1 is SGHVS, CDR2 FQNEAQ, per germline. Unmatched junction bases numbered 6, after V lost 1 base and J lost 4 bases. This chain's CDR3 is CASSLGLAGGLEYEQYF. The CDR3 nucleotides are TGTGCCAGCAGCTTAGGACTAGCGGGAGGGCTCGAATACGAGCAGTACTTC.

This clone is a singleton in its sample. The chain has TRBV13 and TRBJ2-3; 8 bases agree with TRBD2. This CDR3 has 18 amino acids. After removal of 0 bases from V and 2 bases from J, the junction contained 10 bases not matched to a gene. Germline CDR1 PRHDT, CDR2 FYEKMQ (reference sequence). CDR3 nucleotide sequence: TGTGCCAGCAGCTTAGGCCGGGGCGGCGGGGGGCTCACAGATACGCAGTATTTT. It is translated as CASSLGRGGGGLTDTQYF. Looking up the rest from reference TRBV13 and TRBJ2-3 gives the full variable domain: AAGVIQSPRHLIKEKRETATLKCYPIPRHDTVYWYQQGPGQDPQFLISFYEKMQSDKGSIPDRFSAQQFSDYHSELNMSSLELGDSALYFCASSLGRGGGGLTDTQYFGPGTRLTVL.

This clone was observed a few times. This rearrangement joins TRBV9 to TRBJ1-1, with 8 bases lining up with TRBD1. The junction had 3 bases not matched to a gene; V was cut back by 5 bases and J by 3 bases. Germline CDR1 SGDLS, CDR2 YYNGEE. The CDR3 is 13 residues long. The DNA for the CDR3 is TGTGCCAGCAGTAAGGACAGGGACACTGAAGCTTTCTTT. This codes for CASSKDRDTEAFF. The entire variable domain, with the rest obtained from reference TRBV9 and TRBJ1-1, is as follows: DSGVTQTPKHLITATGQRVTLRCSPRSGDLSVYWYQQSLDQGLQFLIQYYNGEERAKGNILERFSAQQFPDLHSELNLSSLELGDSALYFCASSKDRDTEAFFGQGTRLTVV.

This rearrangement joins TRBV10-3 to TRBJ1-2, with 7 bases identical to TRBD1. The V and J ends lost 4 bases and 2 bases, in that order; junction bases with no gene match: 10. This CDR3 is built from 16 residues. Germline V lookup: CDR1 ENHRY, CDR2 SYGVKD. DNA for the CDR3: TGTGCCATCAGTGTGCAACGGGACAGCGCAAACTATGGCTACACCTTC. This encodes CAISVQRDSANYGYTF.

The rearrangement links TRBV10-3 to TRBJ2-1; D call uncertain. CDR1 and CDR2 from the germline V gene are ENHRY and SYGVKD. Trimming took 6 bases from V and 7 from J, leaving 7 bases between them. The CDR3 is made up of 11 amino acids. Written as DNA, the CDR3 is TGTGCCATCAGCACCCGGAATGAGCAGTTCTTC. It encodes CAISTRNEQFF.

This chain connects TRBV2 to TRBJ2-7; 7 nucleotides match TRBD1. Germline trimming cut 5 bases from V and 7 bases from J; bases unmatched to any gene: 5. Per the germline V gene, CDR1 is SNHLY and CDR2 is FYNNEI. CDR3 length: 12 amino acids. CDR3 bases: TGTGCCAGCAGTCACGGACAGGCTGAGCAGTACTTC. It is translated as CASSHGQAEQYF.

The genes are TRBV15 and TRBJ2-5; TRBD1 is a possible D gene (5 bases). V lost 1 base and J 5 bases, leaving 11 bases between the germline ends. The CDR3 consists of 14 residues. Germline CDR1 is LNHNV and CDR2 is YYDKDF (reference sequence). DNA for the CDR3: TGTGCCACCAGCAGAGTGGCAGGGCGGGAGACCCAGTACTTC. The encoded protein is CATSRVAGRETQYF. Full variable domain (remainder filled in from reference TRBV15 and TRBJ2-5): DAMVIQNPRYQVTQFGKPVTLSCSQTLNHNVMYWYQQKSSQAPKLLFHYYDKDFNNEADTPDNFQSRRPNTSFCFLDIRSPGLGDTAMYLCATSRVAGRETQYFGPGTRLLVL.

This clone appeared a few times. The chain joins TRBV25-1 to TRBJ2-2, with 7 bases aligning to TRBD1. Looked up from germline, CDR1 is MGHDK and CDR2 is SYGVNS. The CDR3 has 15 amino acids. After removal of 3 bases from V and 1 base from J, the junction contained 2 bases not matched to a gene. The CDR3 protein is CASSDGTVNTGELFF. The CDR3 DNA sequence: TGTGCCAGCAGTGACGGGACAGTGAACACCGGGGAGCTGTTTTTT. Full variable domain (rest looked up from reference TRBV25-1 and TRBJ2-2): EADIYQTPRYLVIGTGKKITLECSQTMGHDKMYWYQQDPGMELHLIHYSYGVNSTEKGDLSSESTVSRIRTEHFPLTLESARPSHTSQYLCASSDGTVNTGELFFGEGSRLTVL.